The rows below give T cell receptor beta chains drawn from one sample of a study of blood T cell repertoires in COVID-19. The protocol was immunoSEQ multiplex PCR, while the TCRdb copy is restricted to in-frame clones and leaves out a portion. The sample holds about 180,000 clones, almost 80% seen once. The sequenced sample was PBMCs or T cells enriched from blood (not recorded which). These receptors were collected from a woman in her forties or fifties who had recovered from COVID-19. Each CDR3 is given without its conserved first and last residue. The order of the fields is V gene, J gene, CDR3 protein.

v_call: TRBV7-8
j_call: TRBJ2-3
cdr3_aa: ASIQTSGSRDTQY

v_call: TRBV4-3
j_call: TRBJ1-2
cdr3_aa: ASSQGQGAYYGYT

v_call: TRBV6-5
j_call: TRBJ1-2
cdr3_aa: ASSSGAAESYGYT

v_call: TRBV7-7
j_call: TRBJ2-2
cdr3_aa: ASSLGASGSLGTGELF

v_call: TRBV27
j_call: TRBJ1-1
cdr3_aa: ASNRQGSGTEAF

v_call: TRBV5-1
j_call: TRBJ1-2
cdr3_aa: ASRDSAGNYGYT

v_call: TRBV30
j_call: TRBJ1-1
cdr3_aa: AWRTGGPTSSEAF

v_call: TRBV5-6
j_call: TRBJ1-2
cdr3_aa: ASSPGQGYGYT

v_call: TRBV28
j_call: TRBJ1-2
cdr3_aa: ASSVEGPDYGYT

v_call: TRBV5-1
j_call: TRBJ1-1
cdr3_aa: ASSLVSLRAASERAEAF

v_call: TRBV29-1
j_call: TRBJ2-7
cdr3_aa: SVEDRTSGRGPYEQY

v_call: TRBV9
j_call: TRBJ2-2
cdr3_aa: ASSVVGGSGTGELF

v_call: TRBV6-2/TRBV6-3
j_call: TRBJ2-1
cdr3_aa: ASSPRDEQF

v_call: TRBV4-2
j_call: TRBJ2-3
cdr3_aa: ARSQDGAGGGADTQY

v_call: TRBV28
j_call: TRBJ1-3
cdr3_aa: ASSLPTGSTNTIY

v_call: TRBV9
j_call: TRBJ2-7
cdr3_aa: ASSVGLAGGWDEQY

v_call: TRBV7-3
j_call: TRBJ2-6
cdr3_aa: ASRSGANVLT

v_call: TRBV9
j_call: TRBJ2-2
cdr3_aa: ASSVGGTGELF

v_call: TRBV28
j_call: TRBJ1-1
cdr3_aa: ASSLGPRERAF

v_call: TRBV29-1
j_call: TRBJ2-7
cdr3_aa: SGAGQGESEQY

v_call: TRBV6-5
j_call: TRBJ2-1
cdr3_aa: ASSSVGRGNEQF

v_call: TRBV7-9
j_call: TRBJ1-2
cdr3_aa: ASSSGQTYGYT

v_call: TRBV5-1
j_call: TRBJ1-2
cdr3_aa: ASSPDRDGYT

v_call: TRBV7-9
j_call: TRBJ1-6
cdr3_aa: ASQGQDYSPLH

v_call: TRBV7-2
j_call: TRBJ2-7
cdr3_aa: ASSSSGLGVYEQY

v_call: TRBV7-2
j_call: TRBJ1-6
cdr3_aa: ASSLSSAVSVYSPLH

v_call: TRBV7-2
j_call: TRBJ2-2
cdr3_aa: ASSLVREAGELF

v_call: TRBV13
j_call: TRBJ2-5
cdr3_aa: ASSQGLAGTETQY

v_call: TRBV4-3
j_call: TRBJ2-7
cdr3_aa: ASSQEFRQGAREQY

v_call: TRBV28
j_call: TRBJ2-7
cdr3_aa: ASSLAVPHEQY

v_call: TRBV30
j_call: TRBJ2-3
cdr3_aa: AWYTREGRGDTQY

v_call: TRBV5-6
j_call: TRBJ1-5
cdr3_aa: ASSSTGGASYSNQPQH

v_call: TRBV30
j_call: TRBJ1-5
cdr3_aa: AWGQGARQPQH

v_call: TRBV3-1/TRBV3-2
j_call: TRBJ2-2
cdr3_aa: AVSLRAGELF

v_call: TRBV5-4
j_call: TRBJ2-7
cdr3_aa: ASTSGTSAYEQY

v_call: TRBV11-2
j_call: TRBJ2-1
cdr3_aa: ASRSPSSYNEQF

v_call: TRBV7-8
j_call: TRBJ2-5
cdr3_aa: ASSSRAAYGGRAGSETQY

v_call: TRBV27
j_call: TRBJ2-7
cdr3_aa: ASSLEGGANYEQY

v_call: TRBV12-5
j_call: TRBJ1-1
cdr3_aa: ASGSEEGTEAF

v_call: TRBV5-6
j_call: TRBJ2-5
cdr3_aa: ASSLGGPETQY

v_call: TRBV7-8
j_call: TRBJ1-5
cdr3_aa: ASSGLWDQPQH

v_call: TRBV19
j_call: TRBJ2-1
cdr3_aa: ASSPLSSVTYNEQF

v_call: TRBV3-1/TRBV3-2
j_call: TRBJ1-2
cdr3_aa: ASSPGTGGRGYT

v_call: TRBV11-1
j_call: TRBJ2-1
cdr3_aa: ASSSPLPGNEQF

v_call: TRBV5-1
j_call: TRBJ2-1
cdr3_aa: ASSVLPGLAGGSSGGNEQF